The 23 T cell receptor beta chains listed next were all sequenced from one sample in a study of cytomegalovirus exposure and HLA in healthy donors. This PCR relied on a set of 60 Vbeta primers and 13 Jbeta primers. Assay used: immunoSEQ multiplex PCR; TCRdb lists only in-frame clones, some missing. The sample includes roughly 80,000 clones, about 79% of them seen just once. The sequenced sample consisted of PBMCs. All receptors come from a woman between 35 and 50 years old in good health and CMV-seronegative.

The chain joins TRBV11-2 to TRBJ2-2; D possibly corresponds to TRBD1 (5 bases). V shed 0 bases and J shed 3 bases, with 8 bases lying between them. Looked up from germline, CDR1 is SGHAT and CDR2 is FQNNGV. The CDR3 extends over 15 amino acids. CDR3 nucleotides: TGTGCCAGCAGCTTAGATAGGGGTGACACCGGGGAGCTGTTTTTT. It specifies CASSLDRGDTGELFF.

This clone has more than one count but fewer than ten. The J gene is TRBJ1-1, the V gene TRBV7-2; 10 nucleotides agree with TRBD1. J gave up 4 bases and V 5 bases, and 4 bases lay outside the gene matches. The CDR3 contains 14 residues. CDR1 is SGHTA and CDR2 is FQGNSA in the germline V gene. For the CDR3, the DNA is TGTGCCAGCAGCCGCTGGGACAGGGGCACTGAAGCTTTCTTT. Its translation: CASSRWDRGTEAFF. The full variable domain, rest sourced from reference TRBV7-2 and TRBJ1-1, is GAGVSQSPSNKVTEKGKDVELRCDPISGHTALYWYRQSLGQGLEFLIYFQGNSAPDKSGLPSDRFSAERTGGSVSTLTIQRTQQEDSAVYLCASSRWDRGTEAFFGQGTRLTVV.

The genes are TRBV27 and TRBJ2-3, with a possible D match to TRBD2 (6 bases). V lost 6 bases, J lost 0 bases, and 16 bases lay in between. The CDR3 spans 16 residues. In germline, CDR1 is MNHEY, CDR2 SMNVEV (reference sequence). The CDR3 sequence is CASRYSGGTSTDTQYF. CDR3 DNA: TGTGCCAGCAGATATAGCGGAGGAACTAGCACAGATACGCAGTATTTT.

V is TRBV7-2 and J is TRBJ1-1; D gene unclear. This CDR3 has 15 amino acids. In germline, CDR1 is SGHTA, CDR2 FQGNSA. Trimming cost V 5 bases and J 0 bases, with 13 bases left between them. The CDR3 DNA reads as TGTGCCAGCAGCCCCCAGGTGAAGATGAACACTGAAGCTTTCTTT. Translated, it gives CASSPQVKMNTEAFF. Combining the CDR3 with reference TRBV7-2 and TRBJ1-1 gives the whole variable domain GAGVSQSPSNKVTEKGKDVELRCDPISGHTALYWYRQSLGQGLEFLIYFQGNSAPDKSGLPSDRFSAERTGGSVSTLTIQRTQQEDSAVYLCASSPQVKMNTEAFFGQGTRLTVV.

This clone came up a few times. V is TRBV14 and J is TRBJ2-7; D is ambiguous. Trimming pared 1 base from V and 7 bases from J, leaving 11 bases between. Per germline, CDR1 SGHDN and CDR2 FVKESK. The CDR3 spans 13 residues. The CDR3 DNA reads TGTGCCAGCAGCCAAGTGGTCTATTCAGAGCAGTACTTC. This translates into CASSQVVYSEQYF. The full variable domain, in which reference TRBV14 and TRBJ2-7 provide the parts outside the CDR3, is EAGVTQFPSHSVIEKGQTVTLRCDPISGHDNLYWYRRVMGKEIKFLLHFVKESKQDESGMPNNRFLAERTGGTYSTLKVQPAELEDSGVYFCASSQVVYSEQYFGPGTRLTVT.

Only a few counts were recorded for this clone. CDR3 residues: CASSGTSGRAVDTDTQYF. The CDR3 bases are TGTGCCAGCAGCGGGACTAGCGGGAGGGCGGTTGACACAGATACGCAGTATTTT. The J gene is TRBJ2-3, the V gene TRBV25-1; 16 bases agree with TRBD2. The trim removed 6 bases at V and 2 bases at J, leaving 8 bases unmatched. The CDR3 extends over 18 amino acids. CDR1 is MGHDK and CDR2 is SYGVNS in the germline V gene. Complete variable domain (other parts from reference TRBV25-1 and TRBJ2-3): EADIYQTPRYLVIGTGKKITLECSQTMGHDKMYWYQQDPGMELHLIHYSYGVNSTEKGDLSSESTVSRIRTEHFPLTLESARPSHTSQYLCASSGTSGRAVDTDTQYFGPGTRLTVL.

This clone was recorded once. The gene calls are TRBV29-1 and TRBJ1-6; the D gene is possibly TRBD1 (6 bases). The length of the CDR3 is 14 residues. The V end was cut by 6 bases, the J end by 6 bases, with 15 bases between. Germline V gene data show CDR1 as SQVTM and CDR2 as ANQGSEA. Written as DNA, the CDR3 is TGCAGCGTCGGGGACACCGAGGGTAATTCACCCCTCCACTTT. This codes for CSVGDTEGNSPLHF.

The chain uses TRBV5-4 and TRBJ2-1; 8 nucleotides align to TRBD2. This CDR3 is 16 amino acids long. Germline assignment: CDR1 SGHNT and CDR2 YYREEE (reference sequence). J gave up 0 bases and V 2 bases, and 4 bases lay outside the gene matches. CDR3 amino acids: CASSFGGDSSYNEQFF. The CDR3 coding sequence is TGTGCCAGCAGCTTCGGGGGGGATAGCTCCTACAATGAGCAGTTCTTC.

V gene TRBV5-1 combines with J gene TRBJ1-5; TRBD1 aligns across 7 bases. Trimming at V came to 3 bases and at J to 7 bases, leaving 7 bases not matched to a gene. The CDR3 covers 14 residues. Germline lookup yields CDR1 SGHRS and CDR2 YFSETQ. The CDR3 sequence is CASSSGGLEQPQHF. The CDR3 DNA reads TGCGCCAGCAGCTCAGGGGGTCTGGAACAGCCCCAGCATTTT.

V gene TRBV28 combines with J gene TRBJ2-3, with D maybe TRBD1 (6 bases). Between the trimmed V and J ends, which lost 5 bases and 2 bases, there was a span of 17 bases. Germline loops: CDR1 MDHEN, CDR2 SYDVKM. The CDR3 is made up of 16 amino acids. The CDR3 here is CASSIATGRPTDTQYF. The DNA for the CDR3 is TGTGCCAGCAGTATCGCCACAGGGCGCCCCACAGATACGCAGTATTTT.

In this sample, this clone turned up a few times. The chain is built from TRBV14 and TRBJ1-2; D is ambiguous. The CDR3 contains 13 residues. The ends were cut back, 4 bases at V and 2 bases at J, with 8 bases in the middle. Germline V CDR1 and CDR2: SGHDN, FVKESK. In DNA form, the CDR3 reads TGTGCCAGCAGCCCTCAGGCCAACTATGGCTACACCTTC. It translates to CASSPQANYGYTF.

This clone was picked up a small number of times. The rearrangement uses TRBV28 and TRBJ2-1; 9 bases align to TRBD2. Germline CDR1 and CDR2: MDHEN and SYDVKM. This CDR3 region has 13 residues. J gave up 7 bases and V 2 bases, and 0 bases lay outside the gene matches. The DNA for the CDR3 is TGTGCCAGCAGTTTAACTAGCGGGAATGAGCAGTTCTTC. It codes for CASSLTSGNEQFF.

Only a few counts were recorded for this clone. This chain connects TRBV5-1 to TRBJ2-3; D ambiguous. CDR3 size: 12 residues. Germline lookup yields CDR1 SGHRS and CDR2 YFSETQ. The V and J ends lost 3 bases and 5 bases respectively, with 7 bases between them. The CDR3 spells CASSSSGDTQYF. The CDR3 nucleotides read TGCGCCAGCAGCTCTAGTGGAGATACGCAGTATTTT.

This clone was seen more than once but under ten times. The V and J genes are TRBV28 and TRBJ2-7; no clear D gene. Germline values: CDR1 MDHEN, CDR2 SYDVKM. Trimming removed 8 bases from V and 0 bases from J, with 11 bases in between. The CDR3 consists of 13 residues. The CDR3: CASRGSISYEQYF. In DNA, the CDR3 is TGTGCCAGCCGAGGCAGCATCTCCTACGAGCAGTACTTC.

This rearrangement joins TRBV30 to TRBJ2-1; D unclear. Germline V gene data show CDR1 as GTSNPN and CDR2 as SVGIG (reference sequence). Trimming left V 5 bases short and J 5 bases short, with 7 bases between. This CDR3 contains 11 residues. CDR3 nucleotide sequence: TGTGCCTGGGGGCAACACAATGAGCAGTTCTTC. This translates into CAWGQHNEQFF.

J is TRBJ2-1 and V is TRBV4-1, with a possible D match to TRBD1 (5 bases). The CDR3 is 14 amino acids. Germline values: CDR1 MGHRA, CDR2 YSYEKL. Trimming shortened V by 5 bases and J by 9 bases, and 17 bases separated the two germline ends. Written as DNA, the CDR3 is TGCGCCAGCAGCTCACCCGTGGGCAGGGTTGAGCAGTTCTTC. Translating it yields CASSSPVGRVEQFF.

The chain has TRBV18 and TRBJ2-5, with 8 bases lining up with TRBD1. This CDR3 contains 14 residues. The germline gives CDR1 KGHSH, CDR2 LQKENI. Trimming cost V 3 bases and J 4 bases; bases outside gene matches: 4. Here the CDR3 reads CASSPKQGGETQYF. The CDR3 region has the DNA TGTGCCAGCTCACCTAAACAGGGGGGAGAGACCCAGTACTTC.

The chain joins TRBV30 to TRBJ1-2, with D maybe TRBD1 (5 bases). The CDR3 runs 13 residues. Between the trimmed V and J ends, which lost 4 bases and 2 bases, there was a span of 11 bases. Per germline, CDR1 GTSNPN and CDR2 SVGIG (reference sequence). For the CDR3, the DNA is TGTGCCTGGATCGAGACAGAGAACTATGGCTACACCTTC. Its translation: CAWIETENYGYTF. Full variable domain (outside the CDR3, taken from reference TRBV30 and TRBJ1-2): SQTIHQWPATLVQPVGSPLSLECTVEGTSNPNLYWYRQAAGRGLQLLFYSVGIGQISSEVPQNLSASRPQDRQFILSSKKLLLSDSGFYLCAWIETENYGYTFGSGTRLTVV.

The chain recombines TRBV7-6 with TRBJ2-3; 7 bases are a match to TRBD2. The CDR3 length is 14 residues. From germline, CDR1 is SGHVS and CDR2 FNYEAQ. J lost 5 bases, V lost 4 bases, and 6 bases had no gene match. CDR3 DNA: TGTGCCAGCAGCTCCCGCATAGCGGGAGATACGCAGTATTTT. Its translation is CASSSRIAGDTQYF.

The genes are TRBV19 and TRBJ1-1; perhaps TRBD1 as D (5 bases). Trimming pared 3 bases from V and 6 bases from J, leaving 14 bases between. The CDR3 has 14 residues. The germline CDR1 and CDR2 sequences are LNHDA and SQIVND (reference sequence). The CDR3 DNA is TGTGCCAGTAGTATTAGGCAGGGAAGGCCTGAAGCTTTCTTT. Encoded protein: CASSIRQGRPEAFF.

The sample holds one count of this clone. The rearrangement joins TRBV28 to TRBJ1-5, with 7 bases identical to TRBD1. The V segment lost 2 bases and the J segment 6 bases; nucleotides outside the gene matches: 1. This CDR3 has 13 residues. CDR1 is MDHEN and CDR2 is SYDVKM in the germline V gene. The CDR3 region is CASSLTGVQPQHF. Here the CDR3 DNA reads TGTGCCAGCAGTTTAACAGGGGTTCAGCCCCAGCATTTT.

The V call is TRBV7-2, the J call TRBJ2-1; weak D call: TRBD2 (5 bases). CDR1 is SGHTA and CDR2 is FQGNSA in the germline V gene. V was clipped by 1 base and J by 2 bases, with 9 bases between them. This CDR3 has 15 amino acids. CDR3 sequence (DNA): TGTGCCAGCAGCTTAGGTCGGGAAGCCTACAATGAGCAGTTCTTC. Its translation: CASSLGREAYNEQFF.

This chain links TRBV18 with TRBJ2-5, with no clear D. Trimming left V 3 bases short and J 4 bases short, with 12 bases between. This CDR3 is 14 amino acids long. The germline CDR1 and CDR2 sequences are KGHSH and LQKENI. The CDR3 loop is CASSPVGKRETQYF. CDR3 sequence (DNA): TGTGCCAGCTCACCCGTGGGCAAACGAGAGACCCAGTACTTC.